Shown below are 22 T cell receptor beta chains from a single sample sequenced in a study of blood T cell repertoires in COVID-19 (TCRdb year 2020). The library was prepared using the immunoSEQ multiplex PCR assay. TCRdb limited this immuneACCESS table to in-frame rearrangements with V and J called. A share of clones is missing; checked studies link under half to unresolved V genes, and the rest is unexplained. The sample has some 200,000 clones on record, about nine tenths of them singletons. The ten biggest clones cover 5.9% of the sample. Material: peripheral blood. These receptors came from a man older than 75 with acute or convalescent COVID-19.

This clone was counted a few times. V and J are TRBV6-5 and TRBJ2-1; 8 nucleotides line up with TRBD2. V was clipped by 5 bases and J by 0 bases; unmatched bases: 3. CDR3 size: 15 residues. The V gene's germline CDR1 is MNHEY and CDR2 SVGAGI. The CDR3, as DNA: TGTGCCAGCAGTATTACTAGCGGCTCCTACAATGAGCAGTTCTTC. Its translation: CASSITSGSYNEQFF.

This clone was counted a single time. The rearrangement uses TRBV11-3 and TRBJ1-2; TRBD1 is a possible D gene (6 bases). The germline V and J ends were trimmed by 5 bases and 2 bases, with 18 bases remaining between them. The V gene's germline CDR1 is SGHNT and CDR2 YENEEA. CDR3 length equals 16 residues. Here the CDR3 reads CASSGRLWTENYGYTF. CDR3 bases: TGTGCCAGCAGCGGACGCCTTTGGACAGAGAACTATGGCTACACCTTC.

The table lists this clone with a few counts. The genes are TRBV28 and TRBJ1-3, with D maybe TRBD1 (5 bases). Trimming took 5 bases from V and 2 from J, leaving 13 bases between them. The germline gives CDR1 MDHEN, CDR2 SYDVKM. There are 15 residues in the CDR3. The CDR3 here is CASSPRGGPGNTIYF. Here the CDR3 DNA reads TGTGCCAGCAGTCCCCGGGGGGGACCTGGAAACACCATATATTTT.

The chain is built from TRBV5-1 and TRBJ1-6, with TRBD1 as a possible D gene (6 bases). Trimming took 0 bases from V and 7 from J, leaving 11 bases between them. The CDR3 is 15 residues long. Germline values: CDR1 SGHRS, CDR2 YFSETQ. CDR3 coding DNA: TGCGCCAGCAGCTTGGTACAAGGGGGAAATTCACCCCTCCACTTT. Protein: CASSLVQGGNSPLHF.

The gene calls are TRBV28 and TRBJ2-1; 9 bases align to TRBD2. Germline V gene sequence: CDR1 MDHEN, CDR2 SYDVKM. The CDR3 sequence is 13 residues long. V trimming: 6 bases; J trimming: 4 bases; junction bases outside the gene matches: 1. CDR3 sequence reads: CASRAGGYNEQFF. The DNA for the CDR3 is TGTGCCAGCAGGGCGGGAGGGTACAATGAGCAGTTCTTC.

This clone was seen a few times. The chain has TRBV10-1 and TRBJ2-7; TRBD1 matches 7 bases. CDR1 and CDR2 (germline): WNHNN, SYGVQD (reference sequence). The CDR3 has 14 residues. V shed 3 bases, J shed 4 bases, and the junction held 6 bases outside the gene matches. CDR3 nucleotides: TGCGCCAGCAGTGACGAGGACAGGACGTACGAGCAGTACGTC. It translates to CASSDEDRTYEQYV.

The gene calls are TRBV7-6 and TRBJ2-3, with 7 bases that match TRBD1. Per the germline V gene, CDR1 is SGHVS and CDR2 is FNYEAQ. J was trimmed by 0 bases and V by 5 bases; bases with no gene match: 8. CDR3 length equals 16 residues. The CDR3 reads CASSTQDRLSTDTQYF. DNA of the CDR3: TGTGCCAGCAGCACTCAGGACAGGTTGAGCACAGATACGCAGTATTTT.

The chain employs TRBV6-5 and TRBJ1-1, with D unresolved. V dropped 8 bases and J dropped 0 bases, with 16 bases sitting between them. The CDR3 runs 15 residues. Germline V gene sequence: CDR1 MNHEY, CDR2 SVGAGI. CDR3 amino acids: CASLNHPDLNTEAFF. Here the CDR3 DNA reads TGTGCCAGCCTGAATCATCCAGATTTGAACACTGAAGCTTTCTTT.

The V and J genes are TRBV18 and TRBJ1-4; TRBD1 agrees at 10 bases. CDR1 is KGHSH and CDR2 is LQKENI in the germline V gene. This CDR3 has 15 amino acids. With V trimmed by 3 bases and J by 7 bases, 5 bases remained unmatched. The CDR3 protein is CASSPTGTGAEKLFF. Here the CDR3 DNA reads TGTGCCAGCTCACCCACCGGGACAGGGGCTGAAAAACTGTTTTTT.

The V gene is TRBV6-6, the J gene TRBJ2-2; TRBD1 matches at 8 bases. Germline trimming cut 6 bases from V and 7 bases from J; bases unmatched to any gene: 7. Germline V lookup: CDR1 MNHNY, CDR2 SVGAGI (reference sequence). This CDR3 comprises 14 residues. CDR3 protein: CASRATGVNGELFF. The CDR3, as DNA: TGTGCCAGCAGGGCGACAGGGGTTAACGGGGAGCTGTTTTTT.

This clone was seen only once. The CDR3 sequence: CASSGGLAGYTEQYF. The CDR3 bases are TGCGCCAGCAGCGGGGGACTAGCGGGATACACCGAGCAGTACTTC. The chain joins TRBV5-1 to TRBJ2-7, with TRBD2 matching 13 bases. The CDR3 covers 15 residues. The germline CDR1 and CDR2 sequences are SGHRS and YFSETQ. V trimming: 4 bases; J trimming: 6 bases; junction bases outside the gene matches: 7.

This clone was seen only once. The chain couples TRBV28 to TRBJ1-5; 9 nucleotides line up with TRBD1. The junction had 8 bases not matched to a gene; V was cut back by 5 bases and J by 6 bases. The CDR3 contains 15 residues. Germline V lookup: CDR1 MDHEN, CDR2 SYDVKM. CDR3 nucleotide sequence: TGTGCCAGCAGTGCAGGGACAGGGAGGATTCAGCCCCAGCATTTT. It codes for CASSAGTGRIQPQHF.

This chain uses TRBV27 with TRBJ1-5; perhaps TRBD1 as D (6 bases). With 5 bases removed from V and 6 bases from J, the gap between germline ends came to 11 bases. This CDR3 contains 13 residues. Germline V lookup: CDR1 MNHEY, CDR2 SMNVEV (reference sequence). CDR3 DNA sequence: TGTGCCAGCAGTAACAGGGCTGCTCAGCCCCAGCATTTT. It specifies CASSNRAAQPQHF.

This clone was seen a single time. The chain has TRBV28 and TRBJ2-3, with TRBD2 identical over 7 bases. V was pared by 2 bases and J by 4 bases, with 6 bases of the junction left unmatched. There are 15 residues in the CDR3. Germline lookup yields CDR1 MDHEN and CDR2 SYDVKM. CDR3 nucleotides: TGTGCCAGCAGTTTAGCGGGAGCCAGAGCAGATACGCAGTATTTT. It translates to CASSLAGARADTQYF. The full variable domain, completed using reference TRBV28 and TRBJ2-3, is DVKVTQSSRYLVKRTGEKVFLECVQDMDHENMFWYRQDPGLGLRLIYFSYDVKMKEKGDIPEGYSVSREKKERFSLILESASTNQTSMYLCASSLAGARADTQYFGPGTRLTVL.

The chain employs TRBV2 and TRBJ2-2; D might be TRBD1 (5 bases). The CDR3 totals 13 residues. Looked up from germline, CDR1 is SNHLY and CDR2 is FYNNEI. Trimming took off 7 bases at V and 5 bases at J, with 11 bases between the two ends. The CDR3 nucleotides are TGTGCCAGCAAGGAACAGGCAACCGGGGAGCTGTTTTTT. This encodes CASKEQATGELFF.

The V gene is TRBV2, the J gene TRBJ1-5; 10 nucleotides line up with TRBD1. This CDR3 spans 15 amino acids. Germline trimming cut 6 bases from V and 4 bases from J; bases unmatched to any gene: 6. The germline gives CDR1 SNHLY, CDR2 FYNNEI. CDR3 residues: CASSPDRGQNQPQHF. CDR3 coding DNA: TGTGCCAGCAGCCCCGACAGGGGGCAGAATCAGCCCCAGCATTTT.

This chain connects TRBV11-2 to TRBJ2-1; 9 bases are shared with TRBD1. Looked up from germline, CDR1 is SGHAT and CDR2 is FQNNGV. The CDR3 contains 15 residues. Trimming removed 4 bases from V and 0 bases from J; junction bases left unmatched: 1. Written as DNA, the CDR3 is TGTGCCAGCAGCTGGGGACAGGGCTCCTACAATGAGCAGTTCTTC. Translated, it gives CASSWGQGSYNEQFF. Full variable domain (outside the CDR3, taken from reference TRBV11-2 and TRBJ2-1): EAGVAQSPRYKIIEKRQSVAFWCNPISGHATLYWYQQILGQGPKLLIQFQNNGVVDDSQLPKDRFSAERLKGVDSTLKIQPAKLEDSAVYLCASSWGQGSYNEQFFGPGTRLTVL.

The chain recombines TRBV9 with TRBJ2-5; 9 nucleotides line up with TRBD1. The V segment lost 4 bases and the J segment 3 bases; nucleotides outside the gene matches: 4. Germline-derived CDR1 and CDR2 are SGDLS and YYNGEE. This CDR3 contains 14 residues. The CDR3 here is CASSLGTGKETQYF. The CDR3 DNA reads TGTGCCAGCAGCCTCGGGACAGGGAAAGAGACCCAGTACTTC.

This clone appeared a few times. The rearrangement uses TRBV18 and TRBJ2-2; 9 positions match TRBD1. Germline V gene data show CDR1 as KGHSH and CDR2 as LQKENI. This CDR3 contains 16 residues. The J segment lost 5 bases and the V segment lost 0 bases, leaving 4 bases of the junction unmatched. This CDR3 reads CASSPPGQGRTGELFF. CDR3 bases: TGTGCCAGCTCACCACCGGGACAGGGACGGACCGGGGAGCTGTTTTTT. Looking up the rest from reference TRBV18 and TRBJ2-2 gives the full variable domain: NAGVMQNPRHLVRRRGQEARLRCSPMKGHSHVYWYRQLPEEGLKFMVYLQKENIIDESGMPKERFSAEFPKEGPSILRIQQVVRGDSAAYFCASSPPGQGRTGELFFGEGSRLTVL.

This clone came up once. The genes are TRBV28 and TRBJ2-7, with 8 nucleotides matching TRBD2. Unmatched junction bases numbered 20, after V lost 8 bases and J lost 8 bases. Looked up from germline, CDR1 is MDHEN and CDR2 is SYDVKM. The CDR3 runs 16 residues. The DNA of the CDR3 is TGTGCCAGCTATCCGTATAAAGATAGACTAGCGCCGCAGCAGTACTTC. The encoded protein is CASYPYKDRLAPQQYF.

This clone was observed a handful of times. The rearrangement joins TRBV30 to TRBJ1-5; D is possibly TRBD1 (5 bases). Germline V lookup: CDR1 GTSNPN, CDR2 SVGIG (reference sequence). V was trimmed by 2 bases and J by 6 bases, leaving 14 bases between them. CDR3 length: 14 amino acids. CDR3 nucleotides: TGTGCCTGGAGTTCGATCGGGGGGAGTCAGCCCCAGCATTTT. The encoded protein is CAWSSIGGSQPQHF.

This CDR3 is CASSLASGSFHEQFF. The CDR3 nucleotides are TGCGCCAGCAGCCTCGCTAGCGGGAGTTTCCATGAGCAGTTCTTC. The chain employs TRBV5-1 and TRBJ2-1; TRBD2 aligns across 10 bases. Per germline, CDR1 SGHRS and CDR2 YFSETQ. This CDR3 contains 15 residues. V was clipped by 4 bases and J by 8 bases; unmatched bases: 9.